Included here is one T cell receptor (beta chain) sequence, with context. These data are taken from a study of T cells in Graves' hyperthyroidism and ophthalmopathy. On the study more broadly: The initial diagnosis was the point when peripheral blood was collected, ahead of any treatment.

TCR beta CDR3 regions were amplified from RNA transcripts. HTBI primers drove first-round RT-PCR of the TCR CDR3. Each CDR3 protein is one row after TCRdb ran MiXCR on the multiplex PCR reads. This sample has 85,000 to 110,000 distinct CDR3 sequences; 47% occur once, and the top ten carry roughly 26%. About 10 ml of fresh peripheral blood supplied the PBMCs. The CDR3 runs 14 residues. Germline assignment: CDR1 MNHEY and CDR2 SVGAGI. The J segment lost 4 bases and the V segment lost 6 bases, leaving 7 bases of the junction unmatched. V and J are TRBV6-5 and TRBJ2-5, with 8 bases that match TRBD1. The sequenced sample was blood. The clonotype was recovered from a man aged 35-49 years with Graves' hyperthyroidism. CDR3 residues: CASRESGGTETQYF. DNA of the CDR3: TGTGCCAGCAGAGAATCAGGGGGCACAGAGACCCAGTACTTC.